The T cell receptor (beta chain) under discussion was sequenced for a study of T cell responses to AZD1222 COVID-19 vaccine. Trimming removed 4 bases at V and 10 bases at J, with 17 bases between. CDR1 and CDR2 (germline): SGHTA, FQGNSA. There are 15 residues in the CDR3. Here immunoSEQ multiplex PCR was the method, and the copy in TCRdb shows in-frame clones only, minus some. The sample carries about 120,000 clones, about 85% recorded once. The sequence came from an adult in good health. The input for sequencing was peripheral blood, taken on day 0 of AZD1222 vaccination. The rearrangement links TRBV7-2 to TRBJ1-6; D ambiguous. The CDR3 sequence: CASSYLAGIGSPLHF. As DNA, the CDR3 is TGTGCCAGCAGCTATTTAGCGGGGATCGGGTCACCCCTCCACTTT.